The entry below describes one T cell receptor beta chain. The CDR3 runs 14 residues. V lost 5 bases and J 2 bases, leaving 10 bases between the germline ends. CDR1 is SGHDN and CDR2 is FVKESK in the germline V gene. Assay used: immunoSEQ multiplex PCR; TCRdb lists only in-frame clones, some missing. Counted here are approximately 170,000 clones, 92% occurring once; the ten biggest clones make up less than 0.75%. The data were taken from a study of control samples from healthy donors and cancer patients. This receptor was obtained from a woman in her twenties or thirties in good health. The sequenced sample was blood. The V and J genes are TRBV14 and TRBJ2-1; D gene unclear. The CDR3 loop reads CASSFSPTYNEQFF. CDR3 coding DNA: TGTGCCAGCAGCTTCTCTCCAACCTACAATGAGCAGTTCTTC.